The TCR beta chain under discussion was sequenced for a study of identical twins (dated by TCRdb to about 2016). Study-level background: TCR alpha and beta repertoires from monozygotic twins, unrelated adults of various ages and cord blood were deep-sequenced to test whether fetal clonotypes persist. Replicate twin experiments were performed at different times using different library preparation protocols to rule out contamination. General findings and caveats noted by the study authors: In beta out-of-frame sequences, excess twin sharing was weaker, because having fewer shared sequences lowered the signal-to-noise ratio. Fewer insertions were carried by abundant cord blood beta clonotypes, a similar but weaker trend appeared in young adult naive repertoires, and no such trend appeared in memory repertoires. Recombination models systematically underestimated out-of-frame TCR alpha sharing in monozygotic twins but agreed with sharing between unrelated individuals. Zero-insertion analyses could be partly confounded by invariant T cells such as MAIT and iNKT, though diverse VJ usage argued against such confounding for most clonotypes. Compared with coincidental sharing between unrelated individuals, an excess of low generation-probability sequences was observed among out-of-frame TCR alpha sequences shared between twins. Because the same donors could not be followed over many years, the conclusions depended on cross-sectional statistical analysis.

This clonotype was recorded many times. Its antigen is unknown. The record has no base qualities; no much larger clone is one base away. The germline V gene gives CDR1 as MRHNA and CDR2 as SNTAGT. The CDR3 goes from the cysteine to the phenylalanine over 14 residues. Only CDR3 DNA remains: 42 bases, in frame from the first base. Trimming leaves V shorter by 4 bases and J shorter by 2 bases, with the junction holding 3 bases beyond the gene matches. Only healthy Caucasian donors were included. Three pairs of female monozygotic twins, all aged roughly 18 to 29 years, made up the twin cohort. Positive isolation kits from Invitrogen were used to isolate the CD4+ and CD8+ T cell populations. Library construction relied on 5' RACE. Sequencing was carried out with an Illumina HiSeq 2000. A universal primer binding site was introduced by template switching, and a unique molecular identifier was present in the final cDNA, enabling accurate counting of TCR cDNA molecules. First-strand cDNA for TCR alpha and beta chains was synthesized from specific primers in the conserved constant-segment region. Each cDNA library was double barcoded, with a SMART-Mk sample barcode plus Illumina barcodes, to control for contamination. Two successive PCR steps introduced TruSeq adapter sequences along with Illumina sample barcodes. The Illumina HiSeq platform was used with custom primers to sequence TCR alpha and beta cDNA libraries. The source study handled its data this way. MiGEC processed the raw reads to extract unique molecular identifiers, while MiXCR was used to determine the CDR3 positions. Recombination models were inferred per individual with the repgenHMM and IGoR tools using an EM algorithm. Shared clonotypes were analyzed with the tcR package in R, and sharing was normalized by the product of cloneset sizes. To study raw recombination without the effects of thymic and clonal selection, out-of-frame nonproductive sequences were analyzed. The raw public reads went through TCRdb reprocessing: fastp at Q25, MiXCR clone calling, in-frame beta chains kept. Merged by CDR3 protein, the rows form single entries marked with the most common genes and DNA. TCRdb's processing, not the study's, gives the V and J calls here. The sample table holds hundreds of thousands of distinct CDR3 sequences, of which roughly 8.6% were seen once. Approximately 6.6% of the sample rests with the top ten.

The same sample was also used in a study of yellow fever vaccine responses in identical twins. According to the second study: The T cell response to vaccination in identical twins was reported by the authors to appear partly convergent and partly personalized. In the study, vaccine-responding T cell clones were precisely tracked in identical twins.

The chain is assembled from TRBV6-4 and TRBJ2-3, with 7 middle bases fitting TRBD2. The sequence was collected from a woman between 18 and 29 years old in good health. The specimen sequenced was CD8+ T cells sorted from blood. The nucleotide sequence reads TGTGCCAGCAGTGCGCTAGCGGCCACAGATACGCAGTATTTT. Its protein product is CASSALAATDTQYF.